The rows below give T cell receptor beta chains drawn from one sample of a study of CXCR3-negative and CXCR3-positive naive CD8 T cells. After re-calling the 5' RACE reads, TCRdb lists one entry per CDR3 protein, DNA absent. Recorded for this sample: more than 100,000 distinct CDR3 sequences. The sample consisted of naive CXCR3+ CD8+ T cells from blood. The receptors come from a human donor in good health. Some clones in this sample may be carry-over from other donors' samples. Each CDR3 is given with its conserved first and last residue. Each record gives: CDR3 length, V gene, J gene, CDR3 protein.

15,TRBV9,TRBJ2-1,CASSVDLRSYNEQFF
14,TRBV21-1,TRBJ1-5,CASSKTGGDQPQHF
15,TRBV6-5,TRBJ1-6,CASSPSDRVGSPLHF
15,TRBV4-1,TRBJ1-1,CASSQVGTANTEAFF
12,TRBV4-1,TRBJ1-1,CASSPSGSEAFF
14,TRBV7-2,TRBJ1-5,CASSPHVSNQPQHF
16,TRBV12-3/TRBV12-4,TRBJ1-3,CASSLAWQGAGNTIYF
19,TRBV21-1,TRBJ2-5,CASSNRGSGGATGEETQYF
11,TRBV29-1,TRBJ1-2,CSAPGGHGYTF
15,TRBV25-1,TRBJ1-1,CASSLAGLEANEAFF